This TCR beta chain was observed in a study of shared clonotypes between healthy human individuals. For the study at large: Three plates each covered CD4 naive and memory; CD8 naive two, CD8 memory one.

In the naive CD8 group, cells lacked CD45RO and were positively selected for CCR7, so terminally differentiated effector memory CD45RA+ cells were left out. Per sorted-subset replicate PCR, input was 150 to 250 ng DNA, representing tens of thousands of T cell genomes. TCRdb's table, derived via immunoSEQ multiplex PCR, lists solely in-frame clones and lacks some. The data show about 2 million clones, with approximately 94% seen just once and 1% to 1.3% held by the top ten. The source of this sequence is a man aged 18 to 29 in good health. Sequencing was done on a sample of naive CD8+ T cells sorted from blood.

The chain's CDR3 is CASSPPAGTDTQYF. Here the CDR3 DNA reads TGTGCCAGCAGCCCGCCTGCGGGCACAGATACGCAGTATTTT. The chain joins TRBV5-4 to TRBJ2-3; D remains ambiguous. Germline lookup yields CDR1 SGHNT and CDR2 YYREEE (reference sequence). Trimming left V 4 bases short and J 1 base short, with 10 bases between. The length of the CDR3 is 14 residues.